These 23 T cell receptor beta chains share one sample of origin, sequenced in a study of T cell responses to AZD1222 COVID-19 vaccine. Profiling relied on immunoSEQ multiplex PCR, and the TCRdb table lists in-frame clones only, not all of them. The sample shows about 150,000 clones, approximately 86% of them seen only once. Specimen: peripheral blood, collected after recovery from COVID-19. These receptors all come from an adult who had recovered from COVID-19.

For the CDR3, the DNA is TGCGCCAGCAGCCCGAACGCAGCTAACACTGAAGCTTTCTTT. Protein product: CASSPNAANTEAFF. The chain has TRBV5-1 and TRBJ1-1; D not certain. Germline values: CDR1 SGHRS, CDR2 YFSETQ. The V end was cut by 4 bases, the J end by 2 bases, with 12 bases between. The CDR3 runs 14 residues.

The genes are TRBV19 and TRBJ1-2; D is undetermined. V lost 5 bases to trimming and J lost 5 bases, with 9 bases between them. The CDR3 contains 12 residues. Germline CDR1 reads LNHDA; CDR2 reads SQIVND (reference sequence). The CDR3 region has the DNA TGTGCCAGTAGTGCGGAGGCGTATGGCTACACCTTC. This encodes CASSAEAYGYTF.

Regarding this clone: The junction shows a germline mismatch at one end, possibly a read error. The V and J genes are TRBV7-8 and TRBJ2-2, with 7 bases lining up with TRBD2. The CDR3 loop spans 15 amino acids. Germline V gene sequence: CDR1 SGHVS, CDR2 FQNEAQ. CDR3 coding DNA: TGTGCCAGCAGCCGGGGGGTGGCGAACGCCGGGGAGCTGTTTTTT. Residues: CASSRGVANAGELFF.

The chain uses TRBV7-2 and TRBJ2-7; maybe TRBD1 (6 bases). Germline CDR1 is SGHTA and CDR2 is FQGNSA. V lost 7 bases to trimming and J lost 0 bases, with 16 bases between them. This CDR3 is 15 amino acids long. The CDR3 here is CASTEQGYLSYEQYF. As DNA, the CDR3 is TGTGCCAGCACCGAACAGGGCTACCTCTCCTACGAGCAGTACTTC.

This chain links TRBV5-4 with TRBJ1-1, with TRBD1 identical over 8 bases. J gave up 5 bases and V 0 bases, and 6 bases lay outside the gene matches. Germline V gives CDR1 SGHNT, CDR2 YYREEE (reference sequence). This CDR3 spans 15 amino acids. CDR3 in DNA: TGTGCCAGCAGCTTGGTTACGACAGGGGCTACTGAAGCTTTCTTT. This gives the protein CASSLVTTGATEAFF.

The chain combines TRBV6-5 with TRBJ2-3; D unresolved. CDR1 and CDR2 from the germline V gene are MNHEY and SVGAGI. The CDR3 is 14 amino acids. V lost 2 bases, J lost 2 bases, and 8 bases lay in between. The CDR3 DNA follows: TGTGCCAGCAGTTACGGCCCTCTCACAGATACGCAGTATTTT. It yields the protein CASSYGPLTDTQYF.

The chain employs TRBV14 and TRBJ1-1, with 7 nucleotides matching TRBD1. The CDR3 is made up of 14 amino acids. The V gene end was trimmed by 2 bases and the J gene end by 3 bases; junction bases not matched to a gene: 3. Germline loops: CDR1 SGHDN, CDR2 FVKESK. CDR3 in DNA: TGTGCCAGCAGCCAACTGGGGACAGACACTGAAGCTTTCTTT. Its translation is CASSQLGTDTEAFF.

The V and J genes are TRBV6-5 and TRBJ1-2; D is possibly TRBD1 (6 bases). The CDR3 length is 13 residues. CDR1 MNHEY and CDR2 SVGAGI come from the germline V gene. Between the trimmed V and J ends, which lost 6 bases and 4 bases, there was a span of 12 bases. CDR3 loop: CASRPGQSYGYTF. CDR3 sequence (DNA): TGTGCCAGCAGGCCTGGACAGTCCTATGGCTACACCTTC.

J is TRBJ1-3 and V is TRBV11-1, with D unclear. The CDR3 sequence is 14 residues long. Germline V gives CDR1 SGHAT, CDR2 FQDESV (reference sequence). V was pared by 1 base and J by 3 bases, with 7 bases between. CDR3 region: CASSLEDLGNTIYF. As DNA, the CDR3 is TGTGCCAGCAGCTTAGAGGACCTTGGAAACACCATATATTTT. The full variable domain, its missing parts supplied by reference TRBV11-1 and TRBJ1-3, is EAEVAQSPRYKITEKSQAVAFWCDPISGHATLYWYRQILGQGPELLVQFQDESVVDDSQLPKDRFSAERLKGVDSTLKIQPAELGDSAMYLCASSLEDLGNTIYFGEGSWLTVV.

This chain uses TRBV5-1 with TRBJ1-1; 8 bases are shared with TRBD1. J was trimmed by 2 bases and V by 2 bases; bases with no gene match: 8. Germline values: CDR1 SGHRS, CDR2 YFSETQ. The CDR3 covers 16 residues. CDR3 in amino acids: CASSLSEAGGNTEAFF. The CDR3 DNA reads TGCGCCAGCAGCTTAAGTGAGGCAGGGGGCAACACTGAAGCTTTCTTT. The variable domain in full, completed from reference TRBV5-1 and TRBJ1-1, reads KAGVTQTPRYLIKTRGQQVTLSCSPISGHRSVSWYQQTPGQGLQFLFEYFSETQRNKGNFPGRFSGRQFSNSRSEMNVSTLELGDSALYLCASSLSEAGGNTEAFFGQGTRLTVV.

This clone appeared a single time. V usage is TRBV19 and J usage is TRBJ1-6, with 8 bases that match TRBD1. V was clipped by 0 bases and J by 7 bases; unmatched bases: 8. CDR3 length: 17 amino acids. Per germline, CDR1 LNHDA and CDR2 SQIVND (reference sequence). DNA for the CDR3: TGTGCCAGTAGTATAGAGCTTCGGACAGGGCCAAATTCACCCCTCCACTTT. Translation gives CASSIELRTGPNSPLHF.

This chain links TRBV6-1 with TRBJ2-5; D assignment may be TRBD1 or TRBD2 (7 bases each). Germline loops: CDR1 MNHNS, CDR2 SASEGT. Trimming pared 4 bases from V and 4 bases from J, leaving 22 bases between. This CDR3 has 17 residues. For the CDR3, the DNA is TGTGCCAGCAGTGCTACCGGGGGGCAAGGGGGCGGAGAGACCCAGTACTTC. Amino acid sequence: CASSATGGQGGGETQYF.

This clone appeared once. This chain connects TRBV2 to TRBJ2-3, with a weak D call TRBD2 (7 bases). CDR1 SNHLY and CDR2 FYNNEI come from the germline V gene. This CDR3 has 15 amino acids. The V gene lost 7 bases and the J gene lost 6 bases, with 20 bases spanning the gap. CDR3 loop: CASNGFGGAQDTQYF. The CDR3 DNA is TGTGCCAGCAATGGTTTTGGGGGGGCCCAGGATACGCAGTATTTT.

Points on this clone: It may be a read error: a sequence one base away is much more abundant. The same CDR3 is also encoded by other DNA sequences in this sample. The chain is built from TRBV11-2 and TRBJ2-7, with D maybe TRBD1 (6 bases). The germline V gene has CDR1 SGHAT and CDR2 FQNNGV. This CDR3 has 15 residues. CDR3 nucleotides: TGTGCCAGCAGCTTAGCAGGCAGGGGAGTGGGGGAGCAGTACTTT. Translation gives CASSLAGRGVGEQYF.

The chain carries TRBV28 and TRBJ1-1, with a tentative D call TRBD1 (6 bases). The CDR3 runs to 14 residues. V was pared by 4 bases and J by 1 base, with 10 bases between. Germline V gene data show CDR1 as MDHEN and CDR2 as SYDVKM. CDR3 sequence: CASSSLGGNTEAFF. CDR3 nucleotides: TGTGCCAGCAGTTCCTTAGGGGGGAACACTGAAGCTTTCTTT.

CDR3 amino acids: CASSETLSPFSDRETQFF. The CDR3 coding sequence is TGTGCCAGCAGTGAGACCCTATCTCCCTTTAGCGACAGGGAGACGCAGTTCTTC. The V gene is TRBV2, the J gene TRBJ2-1, with 7 positions matching TRBD1. The CDR3 runs 18 residues. The germline gives CDR1 SNHLY, CDR2 FYNNEI. V lost 3 bases to trimming and J lost 12 bases; unmatched junction nucleotides: 23.

V and J are TRBV7-2 and TRBJ2-7; 8 bases are a match to TRBD1. Germline V CDR1 and CDR2: SGHTA, FQGNSA. The CDR3 is 17 residues long. V was clipped by 1 base and J by 1 base; unmatched bases: 9. The CDR3 loop reads CASSLGPPTGASYEQYF. CDR3 bases: TGTGCCAGCAGCTTAGGTCCTCCGACAGGGGCTTCCTACGAGCAGTACTTC.

This chain joins TRBV6-6 and TRBJ1-2; the D is unclear. V shed 6 bases and J shed 6 bases, with 11 bases lying between them. Germline V gene sequence: CDR1 MNHNY, CDR2 SVGAGI (reference sequence). This CDR3 has 12 amino acids. The CDR3 loop reads CASSYTGDGYTF. CDR3 nucleotides: TGTGCCAGCAGCTATACCGGGGATGGCTACACCTTC.

V is TRBV7-8 and J is TRBJ1-1, with 9 bases aligning to TRBD1. Germline V gene sequence: CDR1 SGHVS, CDR2 FQNEAQ. The CDR3 runs to 16 residues. V shed 3 bases and J 0 bases; nucleotides not matched to a gene: 5. The CDR3 sequence is CASSLVQGALNTEAFF. CDR3 in DNA: TGTGCCAGCAGCTTGGTACAGGGGGCTTTGAACACTGAAGCTTTCTTT.

The chain uses TRBV6-5 and TRBJ2-5, with D possibly being TRBD1 (5 bases). There are 13 residues in the CDR3. V dropped 2 bases and J dropped 5 bases, with 9 bases sitting between them. The V gene's germline CDR1 is MNHEY and CDR2 SVGAGI. The CDR3 sequence is CASSYRKGETQYF. CDR3 nucleotides: TGTGCCAGCAGTTACCGAAAGGGGGAGACCCAGTACTTC.

This clone was seen many times. The chain employs TRBV7-2 and TRBJ1-1; perhaps TRBD1 as D (5 bases). This CDR3 spans 14 amino acids. Deletions cut 3 bases from V and 5 bases from J, with 13 bases between. In germline, CDR1 is SGHTA, CDR2 FQGNSA. The CDR3 protein is CASSFGGEETEAFF. The DNA of the CDR3 is TGTGCCAGCAGCTTTGGAGGGGAAGAAACTGAAGCTTTCTTT. Full variable domain (outside the CDR3, taken from reference TRBV7-2 and TRBJ1-1): GAGVSQSPSNKVTEKGKDVELRCDPISGHTALYWYRQSLGQGLEFLIYFQGNSAPDKSGLPSDRFSAERTGGSVSTLTIQRTQQEDSAVYLCASSFGGEETEAFFGQGTRLTVV.

The CDR3 region is CASSEDGSSYNSPLHF. CDR3 nucleotide sequence: TGTGCCAGCAGTGAAGATGGTAGCTCCTATAATTCACCCCTCCACTTT. The chain joins TRBV2 to TRBJ1-6; D gene uncertain. The V gene's germline CDR1 is SNHLY and CDR2 FYNNEI. Trimming removed 1 base at V and 0 bases at J, with 7 bases between. This CDR3 is built from 16 residues.

The chain uses TRBV7-2 and TRBJ1-1; no reliable D call. Germline V lookup: CDR1 SGHTA, CDR2 FQGNSA. Trimming left V 1 base short and J 1 base short, with 10 bases between. The CDR3 contains 15 residues. DNA for the CDR3: TGTGCCAGCAGCTTAGAGCCGACGGCGAACACTGAAGCTTTCTTT. This encodes CASSLEPTANTEAFF.